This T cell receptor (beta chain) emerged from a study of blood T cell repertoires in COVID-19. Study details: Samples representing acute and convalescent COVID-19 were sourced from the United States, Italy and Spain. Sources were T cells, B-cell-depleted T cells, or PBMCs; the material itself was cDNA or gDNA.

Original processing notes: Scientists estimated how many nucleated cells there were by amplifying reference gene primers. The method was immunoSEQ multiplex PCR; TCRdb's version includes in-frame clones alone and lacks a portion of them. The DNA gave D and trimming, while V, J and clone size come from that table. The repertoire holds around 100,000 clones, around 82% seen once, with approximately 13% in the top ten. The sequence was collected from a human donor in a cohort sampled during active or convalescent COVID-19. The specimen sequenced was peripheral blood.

Here the CDR3 DNA reads TGTGCCAGCAGCCCTGGGACAAGAGCTAACTATGGCTACACCTTC. Its protein is CASSPGTRANYGYTF. The rearrangement joins TRBV5-4 to TRBJ1-2, with D tentatively TRBD1 (6 bases). V was cut by 4 bases and J by 0 bases, with 13 bases left in between. This CDR3 comprises 15 residues. Germline CDR1 is SGHNT and CDR2 is YYREEE (reference sequence).